One sample yielded the 30 T cell receptor beta chains listed below, sequenced in a study of beta chain features in type 1 diabetes. What was sequenced were expressed TCRB transcripts, since all of the isolated RNA had been reverse transcribed. Only in-frame clones appear in the TCRdb table, and some are missing; sequencing was by immunoSEQ multiplex PCR. Counted here are around 320,000 clones, around 15% occurring once; the ten biggest clones make up more than 6.5%. The specimen was central memory CD4+ T cells from blood. These receptors all stem from a man aged 25-45 years in good health.

Turning to this clone: This may come from a read error, since a much larger clone is one base off. This rearrangement joins TRBV11-3 to TRBJ2-3; no clear D gene. Germline V CDR1 and CDR2: SGHNT, YENEEA. V shed 1 base and J shed 4 bases, with 6 bases lying between them. This CDR3 region has 13 residues. CDR3 DNA sequence: TGTGCCAGCAGCTTAGTTGGGGCAGATACGCAGTATTTT. Encoded protein: CASSLVGADTQYF.

The sample holds many counts of this clone. The chain joins TRBV21-1 to TRBJ1-6. TRBV21-1 has pseudogene status. This CDR3 has 13 residues. The CDR3 coding sequence is TGTGCCAGCAGCAAACTGGTGGATTCACCCCTCCACTTT. Protein: CASSKLVDSPLHF.

This chain connects TRBV10-2 to TRBJ1-3; D is ambiguous. Germline assignment: CDR1 WSHSY and CDR2 SAAADI. The CDR3 length is 15 residues. V was pared by 2 bases and J by 0 bases, with 8 bases between. CDR3 protein: CASSERADSGNTIYF. The CDR3 bases are TGCGCCAGCAGTGAGAGGGCAGACTCTGGAAACACCATATATTTT.

The chain is built from TRBV7-3 and TRBJ2-3; TRBD1 agrees at 7 bases. The CDR3 runs 14 residues. Trimming removed 5 bases from V and 4 bases from J; junction bases left unmatched: 6. The germline gives CDR1 SGHTA, CDR2 FQGTGA. CDR3 coding DNA: TGTGCCAGCAGCCTAAGACAGGGCCCAGATACGCAGTATTTT. This encodes CASSLRQGPDTQYF.

Concerning this clone: Other DNA sequences within the sample encode an identical CDR3. The rearrangement joins TRBV11-3 to TRBJ1-5, with unresolved D. CDR1 SGHNT and CDR2 YENEEA come from the germline V gene. Trimming pared 0 bases from V and 6 bases from J, leaving 6 bases between. This CDR3 spans 13 amino acids. In DNA form, the CDR3 reads TGTGCCAGCAGCTTAGAGGAAGGTCAGCCCCAGCATTTT. Translation gives CASSLEEGQPQHF. Combining the CDR3 with reference TRBV11-3 and TRBJ1-5 gives the whole variable domain EAGVVQSPRYKIIEKKQPVAFWCNPISGHNTLYWYLQNLGQGPELLIRYENEEAVDDSQLPKDRFSAERLKGVDSTLKIQPAELGDSAVYLCASSLEEGQPQHFGDGTRLSIL.

Remarks on this clone: Distinct nucleotide sequences in the sample also encode this CDR3. The chain links TRBV29-1 to TRBJ1-1; D perhaps matches TRBD1 (5 bases). Germline V CDR1 and CDR2: SQVTM, ANQGSEA. V lost 7 bases to trimming and J lost 2 bases, with 11 bases between them. The CDR3 totals 12 residues. The CDR3 loop is CSGRQTNTEAFF. The CDR3, as DNA: TGCAGCGGACGACAGACAAACACTGAAGCTTTCTTT.

This chain joins TRBV6-6 and TRBJ1-2; D not resolved. The V gene's germline CDR1 is MNHNY and CDR2 SVGAGI (reference sequence). The V and J ends lost 6 bases and 5 bases respectively, with 13 bases between them. This CDR3 spans 13 amino acids. The CDR3: CASSPPGSYGYTF. The CDR3 region has the DNA TGTGCCAGCAGCCCCCCGGGGTCTTATGGCTACACCTTC.

In its sample, this clone was seen a few times. The V gene is TRBV4-3, the J gene TRBJ1-6; the match to TRBD1 covers 9 bases. With V trimmed by 0 bases and J by 10 bases, 7 bases remained unmatched. From germline, CDR1 is LGHNA and CDR2 YSLEER. The CDR3 consists of 16 residues. Here the CDR3 reads CASSQERNRGQSPLHF. As DNA, the CDR3 is TGCGCCAGCAGCCAAGAGAGGAACAGGGGGCAATCACCCCTCCACTTT.

This clone was recorded a few times. This chain joins TRBV6-5 and TRBJ2-1; D call uncertain. Trimming stripped 7 bases from V and 0 bases from J, with 7 bases between. This CDR3 region has 13 residues. Looked up from germline, CDR1 is MNHEY and CDR2 is SVGAGI. Written as DNA, the CDR3 is TGTGCCAGCACTACAAGCTCCTACAATGAGCAGTTCTTC. It specifies CASTTSSYNEQFF.

The rearrangement links TRBV6-1 to TRBJ1-2, with D unclear. The CDR3 consists of 11 residues. V lost 7 bases to trimming and J lost 4 bases, with 7 bases between them. CDR1 is MNHNS and CDR2 is SASEGT in the germline V gene. The CDR3 loop reads CASKVGYGYTF. The CDR3 DNA reads as TGTGCCAGCAAGGTCGGCTATGGCTACACCTTC.

This clone was counted a few times. The rearrangement uses TRBV7-9 and TRBJ1-2, with 7 bases that match TRBD1. CDR3 size: 14 residues. The ends lost 6 bases at V and 5 bases at J; junction bases unmatched: 9. In germline, CDR1 is SEHNR, CDR2 FQNEAQ (reference sequence). CDR3 sequence (DNA): TGTGCCAGCAGTCCTCCGAGGGGGCTTTATGGCTACACCTTC. Translation: CASSPPRGLYGYTF. Using reference TRBV7-9 and TRBJ1-2 for the parts outside the CDR3, the full variable domain is DTGVSQNPRHKITKRGQNVTFRCDPISEHNRLYWYRQTLGQGPEFLTYFQNEAQLEKSRLLSDRFSAERPKGSFSTLEIQRTEQGDSAMYLCASSPPRGLYGYTFGSGTRLTVV.

The rearrangement joins TRBV9 to TRBJ2-2; either TRBD1 or TRBD2 may fit D (5 bases each). CDR3 length: 16 amino acids. CDR1 SGDLS and CDR2 YYNGEE come from the germline V gene. V was cut by 2 bases and J by 4 bases, with 15 bases left in between. The CDR3: CASSVRDQGITGELFF. The CDR3 DNA sequence: TGTGCCAGCAGCGTCAGGGACCAGGGAATCACCGGGGAGCTGTTTTTT.

This chain joins TRBV6-1 and TRBJ2-5; D is unresolved. Germline-derived CDR1 and CDR2 are MNHNS and SASEGT. CDR3 size: 12 residues. V was trimmed by 10 bases and J by 6 bases, leaving 15 bases between them. CDR3 bases: TGTGCCACTGACCCCCTCGGCAAGACCCAGTACTTC. Residues: CATDPLGKTQYF.

The rearrangement links TRBV5-6 to TRBJ2-7, with D uncertain. Trimming left V 2 bases short and J 1 base short, with 10 bases between. The CDR3 extends over 14 amino acids. Germline lookup yields CDR1 SGHDT and CDR2 YYEEEE. The CDR3 region is CASSLGALSYEQYF. The CDR3 region has the DNA TGTGCCAGCAGCTTAGGCGCGCTATCCTACGAGCAGTACTTC.

Many counts were recorded for this clone. The CDR3 loop reads CAWSRAVGTTGNQPQHF. The CDR3 coding sequence is TGTGCCTGGAGTCGGGCAGTGGGGACAACCGGCAATCAGCCCCAGCATTTT. The chain is built from TRBV30 and TRBJ1-5; perhaps TRBD1 as D (6 bases). Germline V CDR1 and CDR2: GTSNPN, SVGIG (reference sequence). This CDR3 has 17 amino acids. V lost 2 bases and J lost 2, with 19 bases in between.

The chain carries TRBV19 and TRBJ1-2, with D maybe TRBD1 (6 bases). The CDR3 is 12 residues long. Trimming shortened V by 6 bases and J by 6 bases, and 11 bases separated the two germline ends. Germline V gene lookup returns CDR1 LNHDA and CDR2 SQIVND (reference sequence). The DNA for the CDR3 is TGTGCCAGTAGGAGACAGGTGCATGGCTACACCTTC. This codes for CASRRQVHGYTF. Full variable domain (remainder filled in from reference TRBV19 and TRBJ1-2): DGGITQSPKYLFRKEGQNVTLSCEQNLNHDAMYWYRQDPGQGLRLIYYSQIVNDFQKGDIAEGYSVSREKKESFPLTVTSAQKNPTAFYLCASRRQVHGYTFGSGTRLTVV.

This clone was seen a handful of times. The V and J genes are TRBV6-6 and TRBJ2-2; the D gene could be TRBD1 or TRBD2 (6 bases each). Looked up from germline, CDR1 is MNHNY and CDR2 is SVGAGI (reference sequence). The length of the CDR3 is 13 residues. V gave up 7 bases and J gave up 6 bases, with 12 bases separating them. This CDR3 is CASTTRGAGELFF. The CDR3 DNA follows: TGTGCCAGCACAACTAGGGGGGCCGGGGAGCTGTTTTTT.

V is TRBV5-6 and J is TRBJ1-2; no definite D call. V was trimmed by 0 bases and J by 8 bases, leaving 14 bases between them. Germline V gives CDR1 SGHDT, CDR2 YYEEEE. This CDR3 comprises 14 residues. The CDR3 DNA reads TGTGCCAGCAGCTTGGGAGAGGGATTCGGGGGCTACACCTTC. It specifies CASSLGEGFGGYTF.

This clone was seen a handful of times. The V call is TRBV7-2, the J call TRBJ2-3; D remains unclear. Deletions cut 5 bases from V and 0 bases from J, with 6 bases between. The CDR3 has 13 amino acids. Germline CDR1 SGHTA, CDR2 FQGNSA. This CDR3 is CASSHTSTDTQYF. The CDR3 DNA sequence: TGTGCCAGCAGCCATACTAGCACAGATACGCAGTATTTT.

The sample holds a few counts of this clone. The CDR3 is CASSARSGGLSDTQYF. For the CDR3, the DNA is TGTGCCAGCAGCGCTCGCAGCGGGGGTTTATCAGATACGCAGTATTTT. The rearrangement joins TRBV5-5 to TRBJ2-3; TRBD2 matches 8 bases. The junction had 11 bases not matched to a gene; V was cut back by 4 bases and J by 4 bases. CDR1 and CDR2 from the germline V gene are SGHKS and YYEKEE (reference sequence). The length of the CDR3 is 16 residues. Combining the CDR3 with reference TRBV5-5 and TRBJ2-3 gives the whole variable domain DAGVTQSPTHLIKTRGQQVTLRCSPISGHKSVSWYQQVLGQGPQFIFQYYEKEERGRGNFPDRFSARQFPNYSSELNVNALLLGDSALYLCASSARSGGLSDTQYFGPGTRLTVL.

This clone has more than one count but fewer than ten. This same CDR3 is encoded by further DNA sequences in the sample. The rearrangement joins TRBV29-1 to TRBJ2-3, with D unclear. From germline, CDR1 is SQVTM and CDR2 ANQGSEA. The CDR3 has 13 residues. Trimming removed 3 bases at V and 1 base at J, with 8 bases between. The chain's CDR3 is CSVESGGTDTQYF. The CDR3 bases are TGCAGCGTTGAGAGTGGGGGCACAGATACGCAGTATTTT.

This clone showed up just a few times. The rearrangement uses TRBV9 and TRBJ2-3; no definite D call. Trimming pared 4 bases from V and 9 bases from J, leaving 12 bases between. This CDR3 comprises 12 residues. Germline V CDR1 and CDR2: SGDLS, YYNGEE. CDR3: CASSPYQETQYF. Written as DNA, the CDR3 is TGTGCCAGCAGCCCTTACCAAGAAACGCAGTATTTT.

The chain joins TRBV6-5 to TRBJ2-7, with D possibly TRBD2 on 6 matching bases. V was trimmed by 5 bases and J by 9 bases, leaving 14 bases between them. The CDR3 runs 12 residues. Per germline, CDR1 MNHEY and CDR2 SVGAGI. The CDR3 nucleotides are TGTGCCAGCAGTGAAGCTAGGGGAGGGCAGTACTTC. This translates into CASSEARGGQYF.

This clone was seen repeatedly, ten times or more. The chain joins TRBV7-2 to TRBJ2-1; 12 bases are a match to TRBD2. This CDR3 is built from 15 residues. Germline CDR1 and CDR2: SGHTA and FQGNSA. The trim removed 5 bases at V and 7 bases at J, leaving 6 bases unmatched. For the CDR3, the DNA is TGTGCCAGCAGCGCCCTAGCGGGGGGGCGGAATGAGCAGTTCTTC. It codes for CASSALAGGRNEQFF. The full variable domain, its missing parts supplied by reference TRBV7-2 and TRBJ2-1, is GAGVSQSPSNKVTEKGKDVELRCDPISGHTALYWYRQSLGQGLEFLIYFQGNSAPDKSGLPSDRFSAERTGGSVSTLTIQRTQQEDSAVYLCASSALAGGRNEQFFGPGTRLTVL.

This clone was found a few times. The J gene is TRBJ2-7, the V gene TRBV4-1; D gene ambiguous. V was clipped by 3 bases and J by 3 bases, with 15 bases between them. Germline V lookup: CDR1 MGHRA, CDR2 YSYEKL. This CDR3 is 15 amino acids long. DNA for the CDR3: TGCGCCAGCAGCCAGGGCAGTATCGGAAGCTACGAGCAGTACTTC. Protein product: CASSQGSIGSYEQYF.

This clone was detected only a few times. This rearrangement joins TRBV5-1 to TRBJ2-5; D may match TRBD1 or TRBD2 (5 bases each). The better agreement between TRBJ2-7 and the DNA end casts doubt on the J call. Germline V gene sequence: CDR1 SGHRS, CDR2 YFSETQ. The CDR3 runs 15 residues. CDR3 region: CASSLETGTQSEQYF. CDR3 sequence (DNA): TGCGCCAGCAGCCTAGAGACCGGGACGCAAAGCGAGCAGTACTTC.

CDR3 loop: CASSQDHVVEQFF. The DNA of the CDR3 is TGCGCCAGCAGCCAAGATCACGTGGTTGAGCAGTTCTTC. This chain connects TRBV4-1 to TRBJ2-1; D not certain. This CDR3 comprises 13 residues. V gave up 0 bases and J gave up 9 bases, with 9 bases separating them. Germline CDR1 is MGHRA and CDR2 is YSYEKL.

This clone was recorded many times. The V call is TRBV14, the J call TRBJ1-1; TRBD1 agrees at 7 bases. V was pared by 4 bases and J by 0 bases, with 8 bases of the junction left unmatched. Germline assignment: CDR1 SGHDN and CDR2 FVKESK. The CDR3 length is 16 residues. The CDR3, as DNA: TGTGCCAGCAGCCGGCAACCAGGGGGTATGAACACTGAAGCTTTCTTT. Residues: CASSRQPGGMNTEAFF.

This clone was seen a handful of times. CDR3 sequence reads: CASSGDHNEQFF. The CDR3 DNA follows: TGTGCCAGCAGTGGGGACCACAATGAGCAGTTCTTC. The genes are TRBV2 and TRBJ2-1, with D perhaps given as TRBD1 or TRBD2 (5 bases each). V gave up 4 bases and J gave up 5 bases, with 6 bases separating them. CDR1 SNHLY and CDR2 FYNNEI come from the germline V gene. This CDR3 region has 12 residues.

With regard to this clone: Other DNA sequences in this sample translate to the same CDR3. The chain joins TRBV5-1 to TRBJ2-6; D is perhaps TRBD2 (7 bases). CDR1 and CDR2 from the germline V gene are SGHRS and YFSETQ. The CDR3 runs 16 residues. Trimming took 0 bases from V and 2 from J, leaving 9 bases between them. DNA of the CDR3: TGCGCCAGCAGCTTGGTGGGGGGGCCTGGGGCCAACGTCCTGACTTTC. It is translated as CASSLVGGPGANVLTF. The full variable domain, its missing parts supplied by reference TRBV5-1 and TRBJ2-6, is KAGVTQTPRYLIKTRGQQVTLSCSPISGHRSVSWYQQTPGQGLQFLFEYFSETQRNKGNFPGRFSGRQFSNSRSEMNVSTLELGDSALYLCASSLVGGPGANVLTFGAGSRLTVL.